The rows below give T cell receptor beta chains drawn from one sample of a study of cytomegalovirus exposure and HLA in healthy donors. Only in-frame clones appear in the TCRdb table, and some are missing; sequencing was by immunoSEQ multiplex PCR. The sample holds roughly 160,000 clones; roughly 83% are singletons and the top ten take 0.95% to 1.3%. The sequencing sample was made of PBMCs. All receptors derive from a man aged 30-40 years in good health and CMV-seronegative. CDR3s include the opening cysteine and the closing phenylalanine or tryptophan. A D gene is named only where the DNA matches it firmly. Rows give clone size only sometimes, using once, few, many, or a class for an expanded clone.

j_call cdr3_length v_call d_call clone_size cdr3_aa cdr3_nt
TRBJ1-1 14 TRBV28 TRBD1 few CASSLDRGGTEAFF TGTGCCAGCAGTTTAGACAGGGGGGGCACTGAAGCTTTCTTT
TRBJ2-1 11 TRBV6-5 TRBD2 NA CASRGGLEQFF TGTGCCAGCCGGGGGGGGCTTGAGCAGTTCTTC
TRBJ2-1 13 TRBV7-2 NA NA CASSLRSYNEQFF TGTGCCAGCAGCTTACGGAGCTACAATGAGCAGTTCTTC
TRBJ2-7 16 TRBV6-5 NA NA CASSYAAVDNFYEQYF TGTGCCAGCAGTTACGCGGCAGTGGATAATTTCTACGAGCAGTACTTC
TRBJ1-5 15 TRBV5-6 TRBD1 NA CASSLGTGGNQPQHF TGTGCCAGCAGCTTAGGGACAGGAGGCAATCAGCCCCAGCATTTT
TRBJ2-7 14 TRBV27 TRBD1 once CASSGQGISYEQYF TGTGCCAGCAGTGGACAGGGGATCTCCTACGAGCAGTACTTC
TRBJ2-2 17 TRBV27 TRBD1 NA CASSLDRTGVVTGELFF TGTGCCAGCAGTTTGGATCGGACAGGGGTAGTCACCGGGGAGCTGTTTTTT
TRBJ2-7 13 TRBV7-9 TRBD2 NA CSSSPTSGYEQYF TGTTCCAGCAGCCCGACTAGCGGCTACGAGCAGTACTTC
TRBJ1-2 13 TRBV30 NA NA CAWRPPGGYGYTF TGTGCCTGGAGGCCCCCGGGAGGATATGGCTACACCTTC
TRBJ2-2 14 TRBV4-1 TRBD1 NA CASSSTGGTGELFF TGCGCCAGCTCGTCGACAGGGGGCACCGGGGAGCTGTTTTTT
TRBJ1-3 14 TRBV19 NA NA CASSIPVPGNTIYF TGTGCCAGTAGTATTCCTGTCCCTGGAAACACCATATATTTT
TRBJ2-1 16 TRBV27 TRBD2 NA CASSSPSGRDYNEQFF TGTGCCAGCAGCTCCCCGAGCGGGAGGGACTACAATGAGCAGTTCTTC
TRBJ2-1 16 TRBV25-1 NA once CASSDWGGRVGNEQFF TGTGCCAGCAGTGATTGGGGGGGGCGAGTGGGAAATGAGCAGTTCTTC
TRBJ2-1 13 TRBV5-1 TRBD1 NA CASSLGQGNEQFF TGCGCCAGCAGCTTGGGACAGGGCAATGAGCAGTTCTTC
TRBJ1-1 15 TRBV27 TRBD1 NA CASSSPGQGDTEAFF TGTGCCAGCAGTTCCCCGGGACAGGGGGACACTGAAGCTTTCTTT
TRBJ1-2 13 TRBV28 NA NA CASSSSQSYGYTF TGTGCCAGCAGTTCTAGTCAGTCCTATGGCTACACCTTC
TRBJ1-4 14 TRBV5-4 TRBD1 NA CASSSTGGEEKLFF TGTGCCAGCAGCTCGACAGGGGGCGAAGAAAAACTGTTTTTT
TRBJ1-1 12 TRBV5-4 NA NA CASSLRDTEAFF TGTGCCAGCAGCCTGAGAGACACTGAAGCTTTCTTT
TRBJ2-7 14 TRBV19 TRBD2 once CASSVVAGAYEQYF TGTGCCAGTAGTGTGGTAGCGGGAGCCTACGAGCAGTACTTC
TRBJ1-5 13 TRBV19 NA NA CASRGQLNQPQHF TGTGCCAGTCGCGGACAGCTTAATCAGCCCCAGCATTTT
TRBJ2-7 15 TRBV27 NA once CASSLGGTLTYEQYF TGTGCCAGCAGTTTAGGGGGGACGCTGACCTACGAGCAGTACTTC
TRBJ1-1 14 TRBV6-1 NA few CASSELGGNTEAFF TGTGCCAGCAGTGAATTAGGCGGCAACACTGAAGCTTTCTTT
TRBJ1-1 14 TRBV5-4 NA few CASSLGTGNTEAFF TGTGCCAGCAGCTTGGGTACAGGGAACACTGAAGCTTTCTTT
TRBJ2-7 15 TRBV11-3 NA NA CASSLASGPVHEQYF TGTGCCAGCAGCTTAGCATCAGGGCCAGTCCACGAGCAGTACTTC
TRBJ2-2 19 TRBV18 TRBD1 NA CASSPLPIDRGRITGELFF TGTGCCAGCTCACCGTTACCTATTGACAGGGGGCGGATCACCGGGGAGCTGTTTTTT
TRBJ2-3 17 TRBV11-2 TRBD2 NA CASSHQGLDYRTDTQYF TGTGCCAGCAGCCACCAGGGACTAGACTACCGCACAGATACGCAGTATTTT
TRBJ2-7 13 TRBV5-4 TRBD1 NA CASSQGQDYEQYF TGTGCCAGCAGCCAGGGACAGGACTACGAGCAGTACTTC
TRBJ2-5 16 TRBV7-2 TRBD2 NA CASSLGAGASGETQYF TGTGCCAGCAGCTTAGGGGCAGGGGCTAGCGGGGAGACCCAGTACTTC